The subject of this entry is one T cell receptor beta chain. Antigen specificity is unknown. This specimen comes from a study of OX40 agonist ivuxolimab in advanced cancers. On the study more broadly: Every 2 weeks, patients got intravenous ivuxolimab at one of six dose levels (0.01-10 mg/kg).

Data came from immunoSEQ multiplex PCR; TCRdb stores just in-frame clones and leaves some out. The sample holds tens of thousands of clones, 75% to 85% seen once. Study findings and constraints: With doses of 0.1 to 3.0 mg/kg, CD4+ and CD8+ blood T cells had undergone clonal expansion by week 6.

The sample in question was CD4+ or CD8+ T cells sorted from blood, obtained in a trial of the OX40 agonist ivuxolimab. The origin of this receptor is an adult with an advanced solid tumor such as melanoma, head and neck, liver or kidney cancer.

CDR3 DNA sequence: TGTGCCAGCAGTGTGTCAGGGGGCCCCAATGAGCAGTTCTTC. This encodes CASSVSGGPNEQFF. The chain uses TRBV6-1 and TRBJ2-1; 8 bases map to TRBD1. The CDR3 has 14 amino acids. V shed 4 bases, J shed 6 bases, and the junction held 5 bases outside the gene matches. CDR1 and CDR2 from the germline V gene are MNHNS and SASEGT.